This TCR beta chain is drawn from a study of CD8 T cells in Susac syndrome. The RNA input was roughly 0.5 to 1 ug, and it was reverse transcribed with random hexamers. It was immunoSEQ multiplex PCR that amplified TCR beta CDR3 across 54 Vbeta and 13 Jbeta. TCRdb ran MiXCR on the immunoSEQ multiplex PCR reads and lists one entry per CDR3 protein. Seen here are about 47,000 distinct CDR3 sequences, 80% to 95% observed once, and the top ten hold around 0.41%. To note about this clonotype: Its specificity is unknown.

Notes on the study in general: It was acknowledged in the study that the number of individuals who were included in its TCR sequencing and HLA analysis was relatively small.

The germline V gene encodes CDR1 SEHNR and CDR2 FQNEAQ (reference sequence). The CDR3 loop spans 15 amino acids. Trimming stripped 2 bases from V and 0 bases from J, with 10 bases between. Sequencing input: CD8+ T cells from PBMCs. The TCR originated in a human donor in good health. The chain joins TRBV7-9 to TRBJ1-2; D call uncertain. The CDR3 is CASSLSENTNYGYTF. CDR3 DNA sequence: TGTGCCAGCAGCTTAAGTGAAAATACTAACTATGGCTACACCTTC.